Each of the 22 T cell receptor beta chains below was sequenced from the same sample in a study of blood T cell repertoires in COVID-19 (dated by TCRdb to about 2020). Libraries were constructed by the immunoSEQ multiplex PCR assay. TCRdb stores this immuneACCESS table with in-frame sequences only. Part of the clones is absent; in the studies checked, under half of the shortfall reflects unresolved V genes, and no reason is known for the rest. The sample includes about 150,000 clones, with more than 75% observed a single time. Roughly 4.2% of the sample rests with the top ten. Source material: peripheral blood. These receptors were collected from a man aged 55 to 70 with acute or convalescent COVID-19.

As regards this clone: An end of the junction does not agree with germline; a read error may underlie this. Written as DNA, the CDR3 is TGTGCCAGCAGCTTGGATGGGTCTAGCGGGTTGGGTAGGGTCTTC. Translated, it gives CASSLDGSSGLGRVF. This chain connects TRBV7-3 to TRBJ2-1; the match to TRBD2 covers 8 bases. The CDR3 totals 15 residues. CDR1 and CDR2 from the germline V gene are SGHTA and FQGTGA.

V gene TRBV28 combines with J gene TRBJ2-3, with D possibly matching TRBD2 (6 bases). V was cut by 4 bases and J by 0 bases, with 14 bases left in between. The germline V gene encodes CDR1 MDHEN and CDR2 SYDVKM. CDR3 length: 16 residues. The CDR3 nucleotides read TGTGCCAGCAGTTCCTCTCTAGCGACTAGCACAGATACGCAGTATTTT. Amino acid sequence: CASSSSLATSTDTQYF.

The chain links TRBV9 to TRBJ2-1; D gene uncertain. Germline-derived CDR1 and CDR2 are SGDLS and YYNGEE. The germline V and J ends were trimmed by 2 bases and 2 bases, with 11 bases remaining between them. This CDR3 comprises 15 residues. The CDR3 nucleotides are TGTGCCAGCAGCGTCGATTCGGGTGCCTACAATGAGCAGTTCTTC. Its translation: CASSVDSGAYNEQFF.

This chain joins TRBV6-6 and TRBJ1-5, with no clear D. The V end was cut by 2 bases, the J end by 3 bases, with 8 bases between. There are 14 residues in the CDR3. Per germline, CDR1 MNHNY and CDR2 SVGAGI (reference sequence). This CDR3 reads CASSYNNYNQPQHF. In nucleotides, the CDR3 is TGTGCCAGCAGTTACAACAATTACAATCAGCCCCAGCATTTT.

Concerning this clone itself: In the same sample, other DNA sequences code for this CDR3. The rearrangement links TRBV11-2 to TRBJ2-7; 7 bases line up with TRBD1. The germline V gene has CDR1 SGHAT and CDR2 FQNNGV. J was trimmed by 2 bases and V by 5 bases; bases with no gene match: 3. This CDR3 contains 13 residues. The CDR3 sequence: CASSLGTAYEQYF. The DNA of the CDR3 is TGTGCCAGCAGCCTCGGGACAGCCTACGAGCAGTACTTC.

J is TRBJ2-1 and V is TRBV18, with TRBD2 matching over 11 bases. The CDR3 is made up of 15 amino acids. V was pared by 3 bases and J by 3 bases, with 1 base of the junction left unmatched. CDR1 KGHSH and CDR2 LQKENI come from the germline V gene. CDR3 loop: CASSPGLADYNEQFF. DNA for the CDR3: TGTGCCAGCTCACCGGGACTAGCGGACTACAATGAGCAGTTCTTC.

The CDR3 loop reads CASSLVSRAANGTGELFF. For the CDR3, the DNA is TGTGCCAGCAGCTTAGTTTCGAGGGCCGCGAACGGTACCGGGGAGCTGTTTTTT. This chain connects TRBV7-8 to TRBJ2-2, with a tentative D call TRBD2 (5 bases). With 1 base removed from V and 5 bases from J, the gap between germline ends came to 20 bases. Germline-derived CDR1 and CDR2 are SGHVS and FQNEAQ. CDR3 length equals 18 residues.

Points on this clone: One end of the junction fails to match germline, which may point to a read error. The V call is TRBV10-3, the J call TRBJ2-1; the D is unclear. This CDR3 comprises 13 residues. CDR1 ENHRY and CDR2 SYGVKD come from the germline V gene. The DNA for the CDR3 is TGTGCCATCAGCCCAGGATCCTACAATAAGCAGTTCTTC. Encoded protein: CAISPGSYNKQFF.

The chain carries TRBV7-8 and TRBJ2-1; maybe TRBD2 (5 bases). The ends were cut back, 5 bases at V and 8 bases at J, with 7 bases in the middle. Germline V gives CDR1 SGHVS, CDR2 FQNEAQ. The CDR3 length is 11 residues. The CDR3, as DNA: TGTGCCAGCAGCGAACTAGATGAGCAGTTCTTC. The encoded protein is CASSELDEQFF.

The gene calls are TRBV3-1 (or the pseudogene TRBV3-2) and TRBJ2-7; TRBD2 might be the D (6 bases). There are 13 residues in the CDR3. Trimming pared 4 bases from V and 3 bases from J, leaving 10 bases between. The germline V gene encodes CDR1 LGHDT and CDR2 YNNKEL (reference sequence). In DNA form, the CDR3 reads TGTGCCAGCAGCCCCCAGACTAGCTACGAGCAGTACTTC. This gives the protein CASSPQTSYEQYF.

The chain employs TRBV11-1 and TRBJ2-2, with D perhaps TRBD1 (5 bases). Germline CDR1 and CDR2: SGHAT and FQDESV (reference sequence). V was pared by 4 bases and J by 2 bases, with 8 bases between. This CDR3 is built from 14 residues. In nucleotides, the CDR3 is TGTGCCAGCAGCTGGCAGGGAAACACCGGGGAGCTGTTTTTT. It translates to CASSWQGNTGELFF.

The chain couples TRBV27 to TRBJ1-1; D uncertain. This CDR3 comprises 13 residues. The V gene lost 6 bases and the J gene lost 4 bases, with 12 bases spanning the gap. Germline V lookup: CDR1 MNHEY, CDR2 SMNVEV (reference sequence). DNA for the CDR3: TGTGCCAGCAGGGGAGGGATGAGCACTGAAGCTTTCTTT. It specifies CASRGGMSTEAFF.

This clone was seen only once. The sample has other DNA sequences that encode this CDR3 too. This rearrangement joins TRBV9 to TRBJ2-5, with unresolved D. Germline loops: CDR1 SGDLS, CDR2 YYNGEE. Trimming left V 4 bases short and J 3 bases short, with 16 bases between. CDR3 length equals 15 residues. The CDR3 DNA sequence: TGTGCCAGCAGCCCCCCCCGAGGCGGAGAAGAGACCCAGTACTTC. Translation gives CASSPPRGGEETQYF. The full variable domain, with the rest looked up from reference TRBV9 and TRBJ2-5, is DSGVTQTPKHLITATGQRVTLRCSPRSGDLSVYWYQQSLDQGLQFLIQYYNGEERAKGNILERFSAQQFPDLHSELNLSSLELGDSALYFCASSPPRGGEETQYFGPGTRLLVL.

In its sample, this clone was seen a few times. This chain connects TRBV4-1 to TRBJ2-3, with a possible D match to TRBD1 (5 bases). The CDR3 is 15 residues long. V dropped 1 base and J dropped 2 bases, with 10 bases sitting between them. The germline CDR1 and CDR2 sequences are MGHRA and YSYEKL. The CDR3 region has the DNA TGCGCCAGCAGCCAAGGACAGAGATACACAGATACGCAGTATTTT. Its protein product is CASSQGQRYTDTQYF.

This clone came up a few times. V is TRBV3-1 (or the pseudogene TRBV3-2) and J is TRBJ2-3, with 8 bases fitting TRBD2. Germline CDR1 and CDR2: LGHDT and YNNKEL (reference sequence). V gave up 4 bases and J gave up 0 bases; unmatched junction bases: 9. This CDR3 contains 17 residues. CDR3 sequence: CASSRRGSGASTDTQYF. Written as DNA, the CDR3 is TGTGCCAGCAGCCGTAGGGGTAGCGGGGCTAGCACAGATACGCAGTATTTT.

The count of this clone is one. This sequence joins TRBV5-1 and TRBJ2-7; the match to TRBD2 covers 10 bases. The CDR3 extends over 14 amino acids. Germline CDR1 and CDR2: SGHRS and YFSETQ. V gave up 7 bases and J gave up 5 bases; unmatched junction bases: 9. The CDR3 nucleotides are TGCGCCAGCGGAATTCTAGCGGGAGAACACGAGCAGTACTTC. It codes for CASGILAGEHEQYF.

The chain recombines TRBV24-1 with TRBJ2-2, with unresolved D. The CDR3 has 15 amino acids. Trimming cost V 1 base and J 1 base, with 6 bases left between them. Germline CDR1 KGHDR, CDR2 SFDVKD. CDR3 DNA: TGTGCCACCAGTGATTTCTCGGGGAACACCGGGGAGCTGTTTTTT. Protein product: CATSDFSGNTGELFF.

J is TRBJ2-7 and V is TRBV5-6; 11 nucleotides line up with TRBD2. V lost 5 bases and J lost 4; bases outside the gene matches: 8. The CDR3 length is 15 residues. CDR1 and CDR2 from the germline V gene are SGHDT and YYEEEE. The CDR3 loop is CASSRLAGGTYEQYF. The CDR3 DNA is TGTGCCAGCAGTCGCCTAGCGGGAGGAACGTACGAGCAGTACTTC.

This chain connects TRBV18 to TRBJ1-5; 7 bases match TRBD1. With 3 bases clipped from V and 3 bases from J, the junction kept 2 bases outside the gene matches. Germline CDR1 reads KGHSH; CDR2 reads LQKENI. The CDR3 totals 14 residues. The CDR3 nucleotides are TGTGCCAGCTCACCCGGGACAGTCAATCAGCCCCAGCATTTT. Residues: CASSPGTVNQPQHF.

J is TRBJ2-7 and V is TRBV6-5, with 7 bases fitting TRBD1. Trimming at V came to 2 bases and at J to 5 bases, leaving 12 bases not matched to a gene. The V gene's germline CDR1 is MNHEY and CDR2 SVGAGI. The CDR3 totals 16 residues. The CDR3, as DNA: TGTGCCAGCAGTTACGCAGACCCGAAACAGGGGCACGAGCAGTACTTC. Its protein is CASSYADPKQGHEQYF.

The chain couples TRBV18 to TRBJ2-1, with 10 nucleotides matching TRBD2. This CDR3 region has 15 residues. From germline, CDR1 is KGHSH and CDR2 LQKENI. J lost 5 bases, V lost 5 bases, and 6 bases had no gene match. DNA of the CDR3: TGTGCCAGCTCAAGACTAGCGGGCGACGACAATGAGCAGTTCTTC. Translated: CASSRLAGDDNEQFF.

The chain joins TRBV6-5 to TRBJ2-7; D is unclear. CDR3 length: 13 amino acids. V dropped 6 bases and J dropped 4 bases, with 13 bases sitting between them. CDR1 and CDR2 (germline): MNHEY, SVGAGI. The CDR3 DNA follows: TGTGCCAGCAGCCCCAAGCCGGTATACGAGCAGTACTTC. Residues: CASSPKPVYEQYF.